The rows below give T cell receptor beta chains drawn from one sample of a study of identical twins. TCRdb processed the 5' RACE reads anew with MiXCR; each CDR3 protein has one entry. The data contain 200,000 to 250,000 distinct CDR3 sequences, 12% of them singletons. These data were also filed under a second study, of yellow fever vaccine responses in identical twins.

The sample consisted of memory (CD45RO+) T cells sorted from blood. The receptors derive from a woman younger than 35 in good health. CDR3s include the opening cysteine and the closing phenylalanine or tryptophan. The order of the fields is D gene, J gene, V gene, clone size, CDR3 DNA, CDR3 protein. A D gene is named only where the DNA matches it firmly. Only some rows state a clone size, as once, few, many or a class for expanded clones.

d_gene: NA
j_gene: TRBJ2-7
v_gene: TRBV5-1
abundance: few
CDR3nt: TGCGCCAGCAGCCTCCGGGGGGGACAGGGCCGCGAGGAGCAGTACTTC
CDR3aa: CASSLRGGQGREEQYF

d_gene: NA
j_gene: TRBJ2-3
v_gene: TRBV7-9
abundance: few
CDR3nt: TGTGCCAGCAGTTCGTGGACAGCTAGCACAGATACGCAGTATTTT
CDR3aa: CASSSWTASTDTQYF

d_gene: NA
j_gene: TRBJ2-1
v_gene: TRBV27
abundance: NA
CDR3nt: TGTGCCAGCAGTTCATCAGTTTCCTCCTACAATGAGCAGTTCTTC
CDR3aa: CASSSSVSSYNEQFF

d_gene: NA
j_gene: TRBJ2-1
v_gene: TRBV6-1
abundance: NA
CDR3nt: TGTGCCAGCAGTGAAGGCGTCTTTGCGTCCGTGGATGAGCAGTTCTTC
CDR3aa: CASSEGVFASVDEQFF

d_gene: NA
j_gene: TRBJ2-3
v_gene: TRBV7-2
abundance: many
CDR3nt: TGTGCCAGCAGCCCAGCTGGGCGGGCCCGGGATACGCAGTATTTT
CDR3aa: CASSPAGRARDTQYF

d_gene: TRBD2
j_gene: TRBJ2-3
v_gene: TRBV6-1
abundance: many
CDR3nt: TGTGCCAGCACTCGTAGCGGGGGGGCCGCAGATACGCAGTATTTT
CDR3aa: CASTRSGGAADTQYF

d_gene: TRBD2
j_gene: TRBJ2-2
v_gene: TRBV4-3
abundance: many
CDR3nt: TGCGCCAGCAGCCAGACTAGCGGGAGGGCAAATACCGGGGAGCTGTTTTTT
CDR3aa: CASSQTSGRANTGELFF

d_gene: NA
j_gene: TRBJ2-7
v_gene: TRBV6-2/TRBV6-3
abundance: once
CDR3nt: TGTGCCAGCAGCTGGAACGGACAGACCCTCTCCTACGAGCAGTACTTC
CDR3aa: CASSWNGQTLSYEQYF

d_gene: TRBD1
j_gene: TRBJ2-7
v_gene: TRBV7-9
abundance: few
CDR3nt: TGTGCCAGCACCAGATCCGGGACAGGGTCCTACGAGCAGTACTTC
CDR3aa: CASTRSGTGSYEQYF

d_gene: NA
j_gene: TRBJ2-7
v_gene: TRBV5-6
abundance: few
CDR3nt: TGTGCCAGCAGCCGAAACGCCCTCCTCGCCGAGCAGTACTTC
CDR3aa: CASSRNALLAEQYF

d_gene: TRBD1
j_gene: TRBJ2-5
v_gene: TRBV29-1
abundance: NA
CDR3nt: TGCAGCGGGTCCGGGACAGGGGGGGCGACCCAGTACTTC
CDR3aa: CSGSGTGGATQYF

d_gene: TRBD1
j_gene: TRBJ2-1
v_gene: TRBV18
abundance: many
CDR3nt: TGTGCCAGCTCACTCCGGACAGGGTCAAACAATGAGCAGTTCTTC
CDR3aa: CASSLRTGSNNEQFF

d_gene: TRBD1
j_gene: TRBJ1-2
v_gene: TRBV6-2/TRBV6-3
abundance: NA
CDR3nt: TGTGCCAGCAGTTACCGGACAGGGGGGAACTATGGCTACACCTTC
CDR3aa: CASSYRTGGNYGYTF

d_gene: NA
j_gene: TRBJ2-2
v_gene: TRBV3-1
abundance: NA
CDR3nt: TGTGCCAGCAGCCAACATACAGGGACCGGGGAGCTGTTTTTT
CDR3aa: CASSQHTGTGELFF

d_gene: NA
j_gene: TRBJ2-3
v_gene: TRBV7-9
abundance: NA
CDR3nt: TGTGACAGCAGCTTGGACAGCCGCACAGATACGCAGTATTTT
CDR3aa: CDSSLDSRTDTQYF